The following is a T cell receptor (beta chain) sequence with its context. Its matching antigen is unknown. Sequencing of the DNA from cultured CD4+ T cells was carried out with the Oncomine TCR Beta short-read assay. A single record per CDR3 protein comes from TCRdb applying MiXCR to the PCR reads. The table includes around 10,000 distinct CDR3 sequences, 60% detected once. These data belong to a study of vaccination and CD4 T cells after COVID-19. About the study: Six male and four female convalescents took part, two of them Hispanic. Median time from COVID diagnosis to post-COVID sampling was approximately 3.5 months (35 to 161). Study-level findings and limits: Convalescent patients displayed spike mono-reactivity in 304 of 307 vaccine-specific clones.

The CDR3 spans 16 residues. V dropped 4 bases and J dropped 0 bases, with 13 bases sitting between them. The V gene's germline CDR1 is MNHNS and CDR2 SASEGT. Treatment reported: approximately 11-day PBMC culture with coronavirus spike peptide pools or control peptides (ViraFEST assay). IL-2 (around 10 IU/ml) and peptide pools (approximately 9.8 ug/ml) were added to cultures of approximately 2 million PBMCs per well. The receptor's source is a human donor with COVID-19. The source was cultured CD4+ T cells from blood, collected after SARS-CoV-2 vaccination. The chain couples TRBV6-1 to TRBJ1-3; D unclear. The CDR3 nucleotides read TGTGCCAGCAGTGTTACCGCCCCCCGCTCTGGAAACACCATATATTTT. Translation: CASSVTAPRSGNTIYF.